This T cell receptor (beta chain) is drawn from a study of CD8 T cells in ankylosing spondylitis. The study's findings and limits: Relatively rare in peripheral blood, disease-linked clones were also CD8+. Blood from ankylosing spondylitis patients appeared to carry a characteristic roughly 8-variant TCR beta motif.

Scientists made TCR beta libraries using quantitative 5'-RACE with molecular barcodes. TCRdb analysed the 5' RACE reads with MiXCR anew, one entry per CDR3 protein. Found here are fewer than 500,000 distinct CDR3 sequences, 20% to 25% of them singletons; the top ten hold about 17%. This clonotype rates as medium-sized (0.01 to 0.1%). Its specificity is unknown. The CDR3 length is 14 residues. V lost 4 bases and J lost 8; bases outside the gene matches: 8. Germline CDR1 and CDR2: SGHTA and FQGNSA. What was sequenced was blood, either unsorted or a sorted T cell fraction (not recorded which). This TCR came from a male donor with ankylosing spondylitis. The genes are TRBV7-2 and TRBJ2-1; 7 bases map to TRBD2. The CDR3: CASSSRTRWDEQFF. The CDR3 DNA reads TGTGCCAGCAGCTCTCGGACTAGGTGGGATGAGCAGTTCTTC.